The 21 T cell receptor beta chains below come from one sample, sequenced in a study of T cell repertoires in cytomegalovirus infection. These receptors' antigens are unknown. TCRdb independently ran MiXCR on the reads; one entry per CDR3 protein. The sample lists roughly 350,000 distinct CDR3 sequences, about a third occurring once. The starting material was cultured PBMCs, obtained from culture after CMV antigen stimulation. The receptors derive from a human donor in good health (CMV status not recorded). Some clones in this sample may be carry-over from other donors' samples.

This clonotype was seen a few times. V and J are TRBV2 and TRBJ1-1, with D unclear. Germline CDR1 SNHLY, CDR2 FYNNEI. The CDR3 is 15 residues long. The ends were cut back, 5 bases at V and 3 bases at J, with 16 bases in the middle. The CDR3 DNA sequence: TGTGCCAGCAGTTTTCAGGAGGTGAGCCACACTGAAGCTTTCTTT. Translating it yields CASSFQEVSHTEAFF.

This clonotype was detected many times. The V and J genes are TRBV7-2 and TRBJ2-7, with 12 bases identical to TRBD2. Germline V gene sequence: CDR1 SGHTA, CDR2 FQGNSA. J was trimmed by 0 bases and V by 4 bases; bases with no gene match: 4. CDR3 length: 16 amino acids. As DNA, the CDR3 is TGTGCCAGCAGCTCCTCGACTAGCGGGAGCTCCTACGAGCAGTACTTC. It translates to CASSSSTSGSSYEQYF.

The V gene is TRBV7-9, the J gene TRBJ2-1; 11 nucleotides match TRBD1. Germline CDR1 reads SEHNR; CDR2 reads FQNEAQ (reference sequence). This CDR3 is built from 14 residues. Trimming took 7 bases from V and 4 from J; bases not matched to a gene: 3. This CDR3 reads CASIGQGAYNEQFF. DNA for the CDR3: TGTGCCAGCATCGGACAGGGGGCTTACAATGAGCAGTTCTTC.

The chain carries TRBV12-3 or TRBV12-4 and TRBJ2-2, with 15 bases that match TRBD2. This CDR3 region has 14 residues. V was pared by 6 bases and J by 7 bases, with 0 bases of the junction left unmatched. As DNA, the CDR3 is TGTGCCAGCAGGGGACTAGCGGGAGGCGGGGAGCTGTTTTTT. It encodes CASRGLAGGGELFF.

This clonotype was detected a few times. The rearrangement uses TRBV28 and TRBJ2-7, with D possibly TRBD1 on 5 matching bases. Per germline, CDR1 MDHEN and CDR2 SYDVKM. Trimming shortened V by 5 bases and J by 6 bases, and 14 bases separated the two germline ends. CDR3 size: 13 residues. The CDR3 DNA is TGTGCCAGCAGTATTACAGGAACGGGCGAGCAGTACTTC. It translates to CASSITGTGEQYF.

The chain is built from TRBV28 and TRBJ2-3, with 7 bases fitting TRBD1. The CDR3 extends over 13 amino acids. Germline V gene sequence: CDR1 MDHEN, CDR2 SYDVKM. V lost 5 bases and J lost 5; bases outside the gene matches: 4. The CDR3 sequence: CASSTGVRDTQYF. The CDR3, as DNA: TGTGCCAGCAGTACAGGGGTGAGAGATACGCAGTATTTT.

CDR3 sequence: CASSPKGQGFNEQFF. DNA for the CDR3: TGTGCCAGCAGCCCTAAAGGACAGGGTTTCAATGAGCAGTTCTTC. The chain uses TRBV11-3 and TRBJ2-1; 8 nucleotides align to TRBD1. V was pared by 5 bases and J by 6 bases, with 9 bases of the junction left unmatched. In germline, CDR1 is SGHNT, CDR2 YENEEA. There are 15 residues in the CDR3.

This chain connects TRBV4-2 to TRBJ2-7; possibly TRBD1 or TRBD2 for D (6 bases each). Germline CDR1 is LGHNA and CDR2 is YNFKEQ. There are 16 residues in the CDR3. Trimming removed 3 bases at V and 2 bases at J, with 17 bases between. CDR3 in amino acids: CASSQDASGATYEQYF. CDR3 in DNA: TGTGCCAGCAGCCAGGATGCCTCGGGGGCCACCTACGAGCAGTACTTC.

The genes are TRBV6-2 or TRBV6-3 and TRBJ1-6, with TRBD1 matching over 8 bases. Germline V gives CDR1 MNHEY, CDR2 SVGEGT. V was clipped by 6 bases and J by 7 bases; unmatched bases: 5. The CDR3 is 14 amino acids. CDR3 amino acids: CASSKTGENSPLHF. The CDR3 DNA follows: TGTGCCAGCAGCAAGACAGGGGAGAATTCACCCCTCCACTTT.

The chain employs TRBV7-9 and TRBJ2-3; D uncertain. The germline gives CDR1 SEHNR, CDR2 FQNEAQ (reference sequence). The CDR3 is 15 residues long. The V and J ends lost 5 bases and 4 bases respectively, with 16 bases between them. The CDR3 DNA sequence: TGTGCCAGCAGCCGTAACTCAGGTTTCGCAGATACGCAGTATTTT. Amino acids: CASSRNSGFADTQYF.

The V and J genes are TRBV12-3 or TRBV12-4 and TRBJ2-1; TRBD2 agrees at 9 bases. The CDR3 has 15 amino acids. J gave up 5 bases and V 1 base, and 3 bases lay outside the gene matches. CDR3: CASSLVASGNNEQFF. CDR3 coding DNA: TGTGCCAGCAGTTTAGTGGCTAGCGGGAACAATGAGCAGTTCTTC.

This rearrangement joins TRBV6-2 or TRBV6-3 to TRBJ2-7; maybe TRBD2 (6 bases). Per the germline V gene, CDR1 is MNHEY and CDR2 is SVGEGT. Deletions cut 6 bases from V and 1 base from J, with 13 bases between. This CDR3 comprises 14 residues. The CDR3 DNA is TGTGCCAGCAGGGGGGACTTGAATTCCTACGAGCAGTACTTC. Protein product: CASRGDLNSYEQYF.

The chain carries TRBV20-1 and TRBJ1-1; the D is unclear. The CDR3 totals 11 residues. From germline, CDR1 is DFQATT and CDR2 SNEGSKA (reference sequence). V was pared by 4 bases and J by 1 base, with 4 bases between. DNA for the CDR3: TGCAGTGCTATAAAGAACACTGAAGCTTTCTTT. It codes for CSAIKNTEAFF.

As concerns this clonotype: Compared with germline, one end of the junction differs, possibly owing to a read error. This chain uses TRBV7-2 with TRBJ1-1, with D unresolved. CDR1 is SGHTA, CDR2 FQGNSA, per germline. The CDR3 is 17 amino acids. The CDR3 sequence is CASSISDRGLVNTEAFF. For the CDR3, the DNA is TGTGCCAGCAGCATTAGCGATCGGGGATTGGTGAATACTGAAGCTTTCTTT.

The chain has TRBV28 and TRBJ2-7, with 11 bases fitting TRBD1. The J segment lost 7 bases and the V segment lost 4 bases, leaving 12 bases of the junction unmatched. This CDR3 has 16 residues. Germline V lookup: CDR1 MDHEN, CDR2 SYDVKM. The CDR3 is CASSYTGTGGGVEQYF. CDR3 coding DNA: TGTGCCAGCAGTTACACCGGGACAGGGGGAGGGGTGGAGCAGTACTTC.

This clonotype was counted only a few times. This chain links TRBV7-6 with TRBJ2-3; no definite D call. The germline V and J ends were trimmed by 1 base and 8 bases, with 7 bases remaining between them. CDR3 size: 12 residues. Germline CDR1 is SGHVS and CDR2 is FNYEAQ. The CDR3, as DNA: TGTGCCAGCAGCTTAGAGCCCCTTACGCAGTATTTT. Translation gives CASSLEPLTQYF.

The chain recombines TRBV6-8 with TRBJ1-2; the D is unclear. This CDR3 comprises 13 residues. Trimming shortened V by 4 bases and J by 7 bases, and 13 bases separated the two germline ends. CDR1 and CDR2 (germline): MNHGY, SAAAGT. The DNA of the CDR3 is TGTGCCAGCAGTTCCGTGGGGTCCCGTGGCTACACCTTC. Protein sequence: CASSSVGSRGYTF.

The genes are TRBV29-1 and TRBJ2-7; perhaps TRBD2 as D (5 bases). Trimming stripped 4 bases from V and 4 bases from J, with 17 bases between. In germline, CDR1 is SQVTM, CDR2 ANQGSEA. This CDR3 is 14 amino acids long. The CDR3 DNA is TGCAGCGTTGGGACTGCAACACACCTTTACGAGCAGTACTTC. Amino acid sequence: CSVGTATHLYEQYF.

The chain employs TRBV7-2 and TRBJ2-5; D is unclear. Germline assignment: CDR1 SGHTA and CDR2 FQGNSA. The CDR3 runs 14 residues. V gave up 1 base and J gave up 2 bases, with 8 bases separating them. The CDR3 DNA reads as TGTGCCAGCAGCTTAGGGGTCTTTCAAGAGACCCAGTACTTC. Protein sequence: CASSLGVFQETQYF.

V is TRBV5-4 and J is TRBJ2-2; D is perhaps TRBD1 (5 bases). The germline gives CDR1 SGHNT, CDR2 YYREEE (reference sequence). The V end lost 4 bases, the J end lost 7 bases, and 11 bases lay between the germline ends. The CDR3 consists of 13 residues. The CDR3 protein is CASSLWTIGELFF. CDR3 coding DNA: TGTGCCAGCAGCCTCTGGACAATCGGGGAGCTGTTTTTT.

The sample holds a few counts of this clonotype. The V call is TRBV12-3 or TRBV12-4, the J call TRBJ2-1, with D perhaps TRBD1 or TRBD2 (5 bases each). The V end was cut by 4 bases, the J end by 15 bases, with 16 bases between. This CDR3 is 12 amino acids long. This chain's CDR3 is CASSSPGTPAFF. The DNA of the CDR3 is TGTGCCAGCAGTTCACCCGGGACGCCAGCGTTCTTC.